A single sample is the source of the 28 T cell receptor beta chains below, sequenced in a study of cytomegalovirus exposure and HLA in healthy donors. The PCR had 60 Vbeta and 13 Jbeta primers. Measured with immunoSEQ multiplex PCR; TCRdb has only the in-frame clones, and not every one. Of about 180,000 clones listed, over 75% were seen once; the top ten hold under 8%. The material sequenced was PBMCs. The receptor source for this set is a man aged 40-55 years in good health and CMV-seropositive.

CDR3 loop: CASSLARLRETQYF. For the CDR3, the DNA is TGTGCCAGCAGTTTAGCCAGGTTACGCGAGACCCAGTACTTC. The rearrangement uses TRBV28 and TRBJ2-5, with D unclear. The CDR3 has 14 residues. Germline CDR1 reads MDHEN; CDR2 reads SYDVKM. V was shortened by 2 bases and J by 5 bases, with 12 bases between the two germline ends.

This CDR3 is CASSEDLTGRTQYF. In DNA form, the CDR3 reads TGTGCCAGCAGTGAAGATCTTACCGGGAGGACCCAGTACTTC. This chain uses TRBV6-5 with TRBJ2-5; weak D call: TRBD2 (6 bases). Germline CDR1 is MNHEY and CDR2 is SVGAGI. V lost 5 bases to trimming and J lost 7 bases, with 17 bases between them. This CDR3 region has 14 residues.

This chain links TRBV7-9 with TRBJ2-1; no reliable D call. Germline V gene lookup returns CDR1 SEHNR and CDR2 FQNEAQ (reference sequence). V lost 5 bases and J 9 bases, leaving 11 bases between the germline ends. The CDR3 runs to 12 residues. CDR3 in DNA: TGTGCCAGCAGCGTCATGGCAGGTGAGCAGTTCTTC. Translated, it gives CASSVMAGEQFF. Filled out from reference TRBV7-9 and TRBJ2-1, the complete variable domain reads DTGVSQNPRHKITKRGQNVTFRCDPISEHNRLYWYRQTLGQGPEFLTYFQNEAQLEKSRLLSDRFSAERPKGSFSTLEIQRTEQGDSAMYLCASSVMAGEQFFGPGTRLTVL.

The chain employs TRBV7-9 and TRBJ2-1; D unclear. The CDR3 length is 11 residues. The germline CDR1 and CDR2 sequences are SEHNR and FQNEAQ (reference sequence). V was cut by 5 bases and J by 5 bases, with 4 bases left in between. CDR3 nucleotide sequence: TGTGCCAGCAGCCCGGACAATGAGCAGTTCTTC. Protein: CASSPDNEQFF.

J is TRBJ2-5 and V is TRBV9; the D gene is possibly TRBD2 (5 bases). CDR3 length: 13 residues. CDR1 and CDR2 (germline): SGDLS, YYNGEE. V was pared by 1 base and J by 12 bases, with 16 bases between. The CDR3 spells CASSVYPGSREYF. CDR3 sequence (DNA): TGTGCCAGCAGCGTATATCCGGGGAGCCGGGAGTACTTC. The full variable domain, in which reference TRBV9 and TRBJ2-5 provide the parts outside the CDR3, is DSGVTQTPKHLITATGQRVTLRCSPRSGDLSVYWYQQSLDQGLQFLIQYYNGEERAKGNILERFSAQQFPDLHSELNLSSLELGDSALYFCASSVYPGSREYFGPGTRLLVL.

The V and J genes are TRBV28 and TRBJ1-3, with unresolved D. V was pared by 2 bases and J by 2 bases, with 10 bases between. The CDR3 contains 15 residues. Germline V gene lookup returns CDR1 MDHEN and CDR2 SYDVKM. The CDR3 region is CASSLSGIPGNTIYF. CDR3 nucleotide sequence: TGTGCCAGCAGTTTAAGCGGCATCCCTGGAAACACCATATATTTT.

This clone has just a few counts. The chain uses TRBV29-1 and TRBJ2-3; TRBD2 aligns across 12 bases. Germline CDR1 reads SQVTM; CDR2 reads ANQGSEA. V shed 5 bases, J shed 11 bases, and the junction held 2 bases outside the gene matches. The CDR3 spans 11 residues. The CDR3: CSVPTSGRQYF. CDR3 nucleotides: TGCAGCGTTCCGACTAGCGGGAGGCAGTATTTT.

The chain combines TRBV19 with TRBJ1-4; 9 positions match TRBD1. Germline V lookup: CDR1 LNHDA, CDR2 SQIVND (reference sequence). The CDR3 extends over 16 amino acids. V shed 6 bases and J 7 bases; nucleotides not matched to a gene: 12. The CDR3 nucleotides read TGTGCCAGTAGGAAGGCGGGGACAGGGAAGGCTGAAAAACTGTTTTTT. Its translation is CASRKAGTGKAEKLFF.

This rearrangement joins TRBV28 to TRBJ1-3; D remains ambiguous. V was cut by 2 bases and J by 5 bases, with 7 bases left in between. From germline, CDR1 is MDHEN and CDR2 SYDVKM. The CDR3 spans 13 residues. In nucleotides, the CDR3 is TGTGCCAGCAGTTTAGACACACGAAACACCATATATTTT. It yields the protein CASSLDTRNTIYF.

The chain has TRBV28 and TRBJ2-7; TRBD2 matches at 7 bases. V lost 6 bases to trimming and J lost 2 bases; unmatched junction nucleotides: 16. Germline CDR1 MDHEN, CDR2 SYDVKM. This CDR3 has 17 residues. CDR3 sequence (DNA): TGTGCCAGCAGCTCACCTGGACTAGAGGGCCCTACCTACGAGCAGTACTTC. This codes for CASSSPGLEGPTYEQYF.

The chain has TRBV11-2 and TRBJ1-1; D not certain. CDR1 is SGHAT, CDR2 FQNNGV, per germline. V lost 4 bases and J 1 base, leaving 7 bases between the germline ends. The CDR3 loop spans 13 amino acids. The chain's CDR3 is CASSYRENTEAFF. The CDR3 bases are TGTGCCAGCAGCTACCGGGAGAACACTGAAGCTTTCTTT.

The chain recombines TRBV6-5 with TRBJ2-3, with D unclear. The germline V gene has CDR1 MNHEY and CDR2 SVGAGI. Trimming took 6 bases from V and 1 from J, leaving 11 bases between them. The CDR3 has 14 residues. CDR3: CASSRHSRTDTQYF. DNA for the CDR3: TGTGCCAGCAGCAGGCACTCCCGCACAGATACGCAGTATTTT.

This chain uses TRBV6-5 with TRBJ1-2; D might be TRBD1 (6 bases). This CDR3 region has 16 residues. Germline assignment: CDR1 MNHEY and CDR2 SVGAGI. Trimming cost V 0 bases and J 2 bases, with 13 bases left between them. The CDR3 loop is CASSYSRGAVNYGYTF. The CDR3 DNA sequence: TGTGCCAGCAGTTACTCCCGGGGGGCGGTAAACTATGGCTACACCTTC.

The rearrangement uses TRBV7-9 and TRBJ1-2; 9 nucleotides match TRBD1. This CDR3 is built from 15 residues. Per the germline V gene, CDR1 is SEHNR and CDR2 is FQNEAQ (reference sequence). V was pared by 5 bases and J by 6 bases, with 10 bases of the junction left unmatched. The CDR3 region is CASSVGTGQGNGYTF. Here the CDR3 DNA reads TGTGCCAGCAGCGTCGGGACAGGGCAGGGAAATGGCTACACCTTC.

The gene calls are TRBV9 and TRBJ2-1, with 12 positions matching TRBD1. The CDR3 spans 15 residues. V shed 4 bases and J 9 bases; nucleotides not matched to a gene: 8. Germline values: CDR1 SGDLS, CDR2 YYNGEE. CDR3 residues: CASSPGGDRGLEQFF. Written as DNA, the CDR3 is TGTGCCAGCAGCCCTGGGGGGGACAGGGGGCTTGAGCAGTTCTTC.

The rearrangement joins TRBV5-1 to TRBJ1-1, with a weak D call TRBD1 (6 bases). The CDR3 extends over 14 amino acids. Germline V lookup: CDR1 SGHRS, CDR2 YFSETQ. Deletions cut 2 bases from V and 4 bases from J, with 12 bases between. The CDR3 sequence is CASSFEGQFTEAFF. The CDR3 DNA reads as TGCGCCAGCAGCTTTGAGGGACAATTCACTGAAGCTTTCTTT.

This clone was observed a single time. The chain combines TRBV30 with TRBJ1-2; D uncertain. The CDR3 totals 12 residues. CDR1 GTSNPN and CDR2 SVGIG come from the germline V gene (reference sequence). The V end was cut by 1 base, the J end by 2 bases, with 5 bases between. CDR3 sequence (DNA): TGTGCCTGGAGTGCGGGGAACTATGGCTACACCTTC. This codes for CAWSAGNYGYTF.

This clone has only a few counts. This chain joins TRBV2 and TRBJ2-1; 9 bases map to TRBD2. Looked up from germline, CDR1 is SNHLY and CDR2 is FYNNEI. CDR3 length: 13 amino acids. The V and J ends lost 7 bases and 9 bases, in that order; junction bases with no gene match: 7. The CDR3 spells CASMREGQGEQFF. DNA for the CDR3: TGTGCCAGCATGCGGGAGGGCCAAGGTGAGCAGTTCTTC. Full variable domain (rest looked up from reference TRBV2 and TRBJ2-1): EPEVTQTPSHQVTQMGQEVILRCVPISNHLYFYWYRQILGQKVEFLVSFYNNEISEKSEIFDDQFSVERPDGSNFTLKIRSTKLEDSAMYFCASMREGQGEQFFGPGTRLTVL.

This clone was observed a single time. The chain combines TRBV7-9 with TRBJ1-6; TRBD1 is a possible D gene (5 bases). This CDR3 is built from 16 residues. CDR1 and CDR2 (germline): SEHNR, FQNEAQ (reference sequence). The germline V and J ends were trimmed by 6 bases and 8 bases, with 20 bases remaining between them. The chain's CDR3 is CASRKSGEGGDSPLHF. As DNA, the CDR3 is TGTGCCAGCAGGAAGTCGGGGGAAGGAGGTGATTCACCCCTCCACTTT.

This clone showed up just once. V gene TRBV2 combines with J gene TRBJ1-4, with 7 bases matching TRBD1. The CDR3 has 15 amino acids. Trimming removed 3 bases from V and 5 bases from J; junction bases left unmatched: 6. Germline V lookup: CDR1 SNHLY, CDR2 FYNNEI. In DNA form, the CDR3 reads TGTGCCAGCAGTGAGTTGACAGGGCGAAATGAAAAACTGTTTTTT. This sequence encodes CASSELTGRNEKLFF. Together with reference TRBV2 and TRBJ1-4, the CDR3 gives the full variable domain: EPEVTQTPSHQVTQMGQEVILRCVPISNHLYFYWYRQILGQKVEFLVSFYNNEISEKSEIFDDQFSVERPDGSNFTLKIRSTKLEDSAMYFCASSELTGRNEKLFFGSGTQLSVL.

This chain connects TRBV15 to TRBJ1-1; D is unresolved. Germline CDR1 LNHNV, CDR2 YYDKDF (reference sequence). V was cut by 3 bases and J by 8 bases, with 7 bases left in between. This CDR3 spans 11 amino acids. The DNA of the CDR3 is TGTGCCACCAGCAGCCGGGAAGAAGCTTTCTTT. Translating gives CATSSREEAFF.

CDR3 residues: CASTRSPGDANYTF. The CDR3 nucleotides are TGTGCCAGCACCAGAAGCCCAGGGGACGCTAACTACACCTTC. The chain links TRBV2 to TRBJ1-2, with D possibly being TRBD1 (6 bases). CDR3 length: 14 residues. Germline CDR1 and CDR2: SNHLY and FYNNEI. V was shortened by 7 bases and J by 10 bases, with 22 bases between the two germline ends.

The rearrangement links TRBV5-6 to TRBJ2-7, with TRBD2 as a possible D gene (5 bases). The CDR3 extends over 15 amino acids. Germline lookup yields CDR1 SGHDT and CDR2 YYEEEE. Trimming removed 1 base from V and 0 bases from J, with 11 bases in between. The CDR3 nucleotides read TGTGCCAGCAGCTTGTTAGGGAGTAGCTCCTACGAGCAGTACTTC. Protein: CASSLLGSSSYEQYF.

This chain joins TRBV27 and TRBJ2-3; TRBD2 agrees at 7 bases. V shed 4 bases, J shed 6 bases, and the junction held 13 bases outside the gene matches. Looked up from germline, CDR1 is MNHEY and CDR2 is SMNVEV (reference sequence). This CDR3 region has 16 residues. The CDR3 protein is CASSWGAGAAGDTQYF. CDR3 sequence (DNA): TGTGCCAGCAGTTGGGGCGCGGGAGCGGCGGGGGATACGCAGTATTTT.

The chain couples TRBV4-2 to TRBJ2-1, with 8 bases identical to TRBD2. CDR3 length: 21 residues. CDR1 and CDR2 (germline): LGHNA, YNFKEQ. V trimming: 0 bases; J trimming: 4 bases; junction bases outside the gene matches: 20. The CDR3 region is CASSQEWTTTMTSAIYNEQFF. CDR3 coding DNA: TGTGCCAGCAGCCAAGAGTGGACAACAACAATGACTAGCGCAATTTACAATGAGCAGTTCTTC.

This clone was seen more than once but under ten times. CDR3 protein: CASSPGTAGGANVLTF. CDR3 DNA sequence: TGTGCCAGCAGCCCCGGGACAGCTGGTGGGGCCAACGTCCTGACTTTC. V gene TRBV28 combines with J gene TRBJ2-6, with 7 bases lining up with TRBD1. From germline, CDR1 is MDHEN and CDR2 SYDVKM. Trimming removed 6 bases from V and 3 bases from J; junction bases left unmatched: 8. CDR3 length: 16 residues.

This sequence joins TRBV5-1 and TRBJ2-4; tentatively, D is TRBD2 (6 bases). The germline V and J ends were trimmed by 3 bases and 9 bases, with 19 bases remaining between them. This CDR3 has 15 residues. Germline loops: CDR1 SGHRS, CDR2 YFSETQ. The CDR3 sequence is CASSSMARGEVIQYF. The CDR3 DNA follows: TGCGCCAGCAGCTCCATGGCGCGTGGGGAGGTCATTCAGTACTTC.

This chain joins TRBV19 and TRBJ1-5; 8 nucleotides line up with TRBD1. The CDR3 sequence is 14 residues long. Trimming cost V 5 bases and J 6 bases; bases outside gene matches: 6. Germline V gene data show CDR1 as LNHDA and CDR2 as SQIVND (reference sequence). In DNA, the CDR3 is TGTGCCAGTAGTCGTACAGGGGGTTCTCAGCCCCAGCATTTT. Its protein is CASSRTGGSQPQHF.